The 15 T cell receptor beta chains presented below share a single source sample, sequenced in a study of T cell responses to AZD1222 COVID-19 vaccine. Repertoires were generated with immunoSEQ multiplex PCR, while TCRdb's copy carries only in-frame clones and drops some. The table lists 150,000 to 250,000 clones, approximately 90% of them singletons, with nearly 3.5% in the top ten. Material: peripheral blood, obtained 28 days after the second AZD1222 dose. Receptors originate from an adult who received the AZD1222 COVID-19 vaccine.

J is TRBJ1-2 and V is TRBV30; a weak D match, TRBD1 (5 bases). The V and J ends lost 4 bases and 0 bases respectively, with 15 bases between them. The CDR3 is 15 amino acids. Germline CDR1 and CDR2: GTSNPN and SVGIG (reference sequence). The CDR3 sequence: CAWNRGPGANYGYTF. The CDR3 nucleotides are TGTGCCTGGAACCGGGGACCGGGAGCTAACTATGGCTACACCTTC.

The J gene is TRBJ1-2, the V gene TRBV30; a possible D gene is TRBD1 (5 bases). The germline CDR1 and CDR2 sequences are GTSNPN and SVGIG (reference sequence). The length of the CDR3 is 15 residues. V was clipped by 0 bases and J by 3 bases, with 14 bases between them. For the CDR3, the DNA is TGTGCCTGGAGTGTACGACAGCCCGGGGACTATGGCTACACCTTC. Translated: CAWSVRQPGDYGYTF.

J is TRBJ2-3 and V is TRBV7-9; 8 bases match TRBD2. The CDR3 length is 15 residues. Germline CDR1 is SEHNR and CDR2 is FQNEAQ (reference sequence). V was pared by 4 bases and J by 6 bases, with 9 bases of the junction left unmatched. DNA of the CDR3: TGTGCCAGCAGCTCAGCATCGGGAGGGATGGATACGCAGTATTTT. Translation gives CASSSASGGMDTQYF. Full variable domain (missing parts from reference TRBV7-9 and TRBJ2-3): DTGVSQNPRHKITKRGQNVTFRCDPISEHNRLYWYRQTLGQGPEFLTYFQNEAQLEKSRLLSDRFSAERPKGSFSTLEIQRTEQGDSAMYLCASSSASGGMDTQYFGPGTRLTVL.

The chain uses TRBV28 and TRBJ1-1, with a weak D call TRBD1 (5 bases). V lost 8 bases, J lost 6 bases, and 16 bases lay in between. The CDR3 loop spans 13 amino acids. Germline V gives CDR1 MDHEN, CDR2 SYDVKM. The CDR3 DNA is TGTGCCAGCGCCCTTGGGGGGGGTGCTGAAGCTTTCTTT. It codes for CASALGGGAEAFF.

The chain recombines TRBV6-5 with TRBJ1-5, with D tentatively TRBD1 (5 bases). The CDR3 loop spans 13 amino acids. CDR1 MNHEY and CDR2 SVGAGI come from the germline V gene. Between the trimmed V and J ends, which lost 7 bases and 7 bases, there was a span of 14 bases. The CDR3 region has the DNA TGTGCCAGCACCTGGGGGGAAGGACAGCCCCAGCATTTT. Amino acids: CASTWGEGQPQHF.

The chain links TRBV11-1 to TRBJ2-1, with D perhaps TRBD2 (6 bases). Germline CDR1 reads SGHAT; CDR2 reads FQDESV (reference sequence). The CDR3 is 16 amino acids. V was shortened by 6 bases and J by 3 bases, with 18 bases between the two germline ends. Here the CDR3 reads CASSLRDSEYYNEQFF. CDR3 sequence (DNA): TGTGCCAGCAGTCTCCGGGACTCGGAATACTACAATGAGCAGTTCTTC.

The V gene is TRBV5-4, the J gene TRBJ1-2; 9 bases are shared with TRBD1. Germline trimming cut 0 bases from V and 4 bases from J; bases unmatched to any gene: 10. This CDR3 comprises 17 residues. Germline V lookup: CDR1 SGHNT, CDR2 YYREEE (reference sequence). CDR3 sequence reads: CASSLGPGTGKGYGYTF. The CDR3 bases are TGTGCCAGCAGCTTGGGGCCCGGGACAGGGAAGGGCTATGGCTACACCTTC. The full variable domain, completed using reference TRBV5-4 and TRBJ1-2, is ETGVTQSPTHLIKTRGQQVTLRCSSQSGHNTVSWYQQALGQGPQFIFQYYREEENGRGNFPPRFSGLQFPNYSSELNVNALELDDSALYLCASSLGPGTGKGYGYTFGSGTRLTVV.

The chain uses TRBV7-2 and TRBJ1-1; D is undetermined. Trimming removed 1 base from V and 7 bases from J, with 4 bases in between. The CDR3 has 11 residues. Germline values: CDR1 SGHTA, CDR2 FQGNSA. CDR3 in amino acids: CASSLVLEAFF. Here the CDR3 DNA reads TGTGCCAGCAGCTTAGTGCTTGAAGCTTTCTTT.

This clone is a singleton in its sample. This chain joins TRBV24-1 and TRBJ2-1, with 8 bases identical to TRBD2. The germline gives CDR1 KGHDR, CDR2 SFDVKD. Trimming cost V 5 bases and J 4 bases; bases outside gene matches: 21. CDR3 size: 20 residues. In nucleotides, the CDR3 is TGTGCCACCAGTGGTACCCTTTCAGAAGCGGGAGTGGGGGCTTACAATGAGCAGTTCTTC. Translated: CATSGTLSEAGVGAYNEQFF.

CDR3 amino acids: CASGLAGTETQYF. DNA for the CDR3: TGTGCCTCGGGACTAGCGGGAACAGAGACCCAGTACTTC. This chain joins TRBV30 and TRBJ2-5, with 13 positions matching TRBD2. CDR1 is GTSNPN and CDR2 is SVGIG in the germline V gene (reference sequence). With V trimmed by 7 bases and J by 4 bases, 3 bases remained unmatched. The CDR3 extends over 13 amino acids. Based on the CDR3 plus reference TRBV30 and TRBJ2-5, the full variable domain is SQTIHQWPATLVQPVGSPLSLECTVEGTSNPNLYWYRQAAGRGLQLLFYSVGIGQISSEVPQNLSASRPQDRQFILSSKKLLLSDSGFYLCASGLAGTETQYFGPGTRLLVL.

The rearrangement joins TRBV2 to TRBJ1-1; a possible D gene is TRBD1 (6 bases). This CDR3 is built from 14 residues. In germline, CDR1 is SNHLY, CDR2 FYNNEI. Trimming took off 6 bases at V and 7 bases at J, with 18 bases between the two ends. The CDR3 sequence: CASRARAGVDEAFF. In DNA form, the CDR3 reads TGTGCCAGCAGGGCGAGGGCAGGGGTAGATGAAGCTTTCTTT. Using reference TRBV2 and TRBJ1-1 for the parts outside the CDR3, the full variable domain is EPEVTQTPSHQVTQMGQEVILRCVPISNHLYFYWYRQILGQKVEFLVSFYNNEISEKSEIFDDQFSVERPDGSNFTLKIRSTKLEDSAMYFCASRARAGVDEAFFGQGTRLTVV.

The rearrangement uses TRBV5-4 and TRBJ2-7; TRBD2 aligns across 11 bases. V lost 0 bases to trimming and J lost 3 bases; unmatched junction nucleotides: 5. CDR1 and CDR2 (germline): SGHNT, YYREEE (reference sequence). This CDR3 comprises 16 residues. CDR3 sequence reads: CASSLGPSGGFYEQYF. CDR3 bases: TGTGCCAGCAGCTTGGGGCCTAGCGGGGGGTTCTACGAGCAGTACTTC.

The chain joins TRBV5-1 to TRBJ2-1; 9 bases fit TRBD2. Per germline, CDR1 SGHRS and CDR2 YFSETQ. The CDR3 runs 15 residues. The trim removed 0 bases at V and 8 bases at J, leaving 6 bases unmatched. CDR3 coding DNA: TGCGCCAGCAGCTTGGTTAGCGGGAGTAGTTATGAGCAGTTCTTC. Translated, it gives CASSLVSGSSYEQFF.

The chain joins TRBV10-1 to TRBJ2-2; TRBD1 matches at 8 bases. The CDR3 spans 15 residues. Germline trimming cut 2 bases from V and 3 bases from J; bases unmatched to any gene: 2. The germline CDR1 and CDR2 sequences are WNHNN and SYGVQD (reference sequence). The CDR3 spells CASSEGTGYTGELFF. The CDR3 nucleotides are TGCGCCAGCAGTGAGGGGACAGGTTACACCGGGGAGCTGTTTTTT.

The V call is TRBV4-2, the J call TRBJ1-5, with D unresolved. CDR3 length equals 14 residues. V lost 3 bases and J 1 base, leaving 7 bases between the germline ends. CDR1 and CDR2 (germline): LGHNA, YNFKEQ. The CDR3, as DNA: TGTGCCAGCAGCCAGTCGGGAAGCAATCAGCCCCAGCATTTT. It encodes CASSQSGSNQPQHF.